This TCR beta chain was profiled in a study of T-cell reconstitution after alpha-beta-depleted transplantation in children. Unique molecular identifiers were used to barcode this TCRbeta library. A single record per CDR3 protein comes from TCRdb applying MiXCR to the PCR reads. The repertoire holds hundreds of thousands of distinct CDR3 sequences, 8% to 11% seen once, with less than 5% in the top ten. A few counts support this clonotype. The sequenced sample was PBMCs from the stem cell graft donor, obtained from the stem cell graft. This clonotype was obtained from a human donor who donated a stem cell graft to a child with acute myeloid leukemia.

The DNA for the CDR3 is TGTGCCAGCAGCCAAGATAGGGGACAGTACAATGAGCAGTTCTTC. Protein sequence: CASSQDRGQYNEQFF. The chain links TRBV3-1 to TRBJ2-1; 7 positions agree with TRBD1. The CDR3 spans 15 residues. V lost 0 bases and J lost 4; bases outside the gene matches: 3. Per germline, CDR1 LGHDT and CDR2 YNNKEL (reference sequence).